Presented here are 30 T cell receptor beta chains from one specimen sequenced in a study of human T cells and chemical hapten exposure. In TCRdb, the RACE reads were re-called with MiXCR into one record per CDR3 protein. The repertoire includes 50,000 to 60,000 distinct CDR3 sequences, about an eighth of them detected once, and 2.4% sits in the top ten. Specified time point: patch test 3, about 24 weeks after DPC sensitization. Regarding treatment: therapeutic diphenylcyclopropenone sensitization with weekly scalp DPC. Source: whole blood, taken in connection with sensitization to the hapten diphenylcyclopropenone (DPC). These receptors originate from a man younger than 40 with alopecia areata. Some clones in this sample may be carry-over from other donors' samples.

This clonotype has more than one count but fewer than ten. The CDR3 sequence is CAISDRRRGQQYF. In nucleotides, the CDR3 is TGTGCCATCAGTGACCGACGGAGGGGCCAGCAGTACTTC. The chain uses TRBV10-3 and TRBJ2-7, with TRBD2 as a possible D gene (6 bases). V dropped 3 bases and J dropped 8 bases, with 14 bases sitting between them. CDR3 length: 13 residues. Germline V gene data show CDR1 as ENHRY and CDR2 as SYGVKD.

The chain joins TRBV12-3 or TRBV12-4 to TRBJ2-3, with D perhaps matching TRBD2 (5 bases). Deletions cut 3 bases from V and 8 bases from J, with 6 bases between. This CDR3 contains 11 residues. The CDR3: CASSLAGTQYF. CDR3 nucleotide sequence: TGTGCCAGCAGTTTGGCGGGTACGCAGTATTTT.

This clonotype was recorded a few times. The chain joins TRBV20-1 to TRBJ2-5; 10 nucleotides match TRBD2. The V and J ends lost 1 base and 4 bases, in that order; junction bases with no gene match: 9. The CDR3 covers 16 residues. CDR1 and CDR2 from the germline V gene are DFQATT and SNEGSKA (reference sequence). The CDR3 DNA is TGCAGTGCTAGAGTCGGAAGCGGGGGGGCCGGAGAGACCCAGTACTTC. Translating it yields CSARVGSGGAGETQYF.

This clonotype was picked up a small number of times. The chain carries TRBV14 and TRBJ2-1; possible D gene TRBD2, 7 bases. V gave up 2 bases and J gave up 4 bases, with 15 bases separating them. Germline assignment: CDR1 SGHDN and CDR2 FVKESK. The CDR3 runs 16 residues. The CDR3 reads CASSQRRRGAYNEQFF. The CDR3 DNA reads TGTGCCAGCAGCCAAAGGCGTCGGGGGGCATACAATGAGCAGTTCTTC.

This clonotype was seen many times. CDR3 nucleotide sequence: TGTGCCAGCAGTTCCCCCATCGGAAAACCAAATGAGCAGTTCTTC. Protein: CASSSPIGKPNEQFF. This sequence joins TRBV27 and TRBJ2-1; D unresolved. This CDR3 has 15 residues. Germline V gene sequence: CDR1 MNHEY, CDR2 SMNVEV (reference sequence). The V and J ends lost 4 bases and 7 bases respectively, with 17 bases between them.

The table lists this clonotype with many counts. The gene calls are TRBV5-4 and TRBJ2-3, with D unclear. Trimming removed 0 bases from V and 3 bases from J, with 8 bases in between. The CDR3 consists of 14 residues. The germline V gene encodes CDR1 SGHNT and CDR2 YYREEE (reference sequence). Here the CDR3 DNA reads TGTGCCAGCAGCTTGGCGACTCCTACAGATACGCAGTATTTT. Translating it yields CASSLATPTDTQYF.

This clonotype was seen more than once but under ten times. J is TRBJ2-4 and V is TRBV5-4, with D perhaps matching TRBD1 or TRBD2 (7 bases each). CDR3 length: 16 amino acids. Germline-derived CDR1 and CDR2 are SGHNT and YYREEE (reference sequence). The V gene lost 4 bases and the J gene lost 3 bases, with 17 bases spanning the gap. In nucleotides, the CDR3 is TGTGCCAGCAGCACCCGGGACAGCGGGATCAAAAACATTCAGTACTTC. This sequence encodes CASSTRDSGIKNIQYF. The full variable domain, in which reference TRBV5-4 and TRBJ2-4 provide the parts outside the CDR3, is ETGVTQSPTHLIKTRGQQVTLRCSSQSGHNTVSWYQQALGQGPQFIFQYYREEENGRGNFPPRFSGLQFPNYSSELNVNALELDDSALYLCASSTRDSGIKNIQYFGAGTRLSVL.

The chain combines TRBV2 with TRBJ2-7; D is undetermined. The V and J ends lost 7 bases and 0 bases respectively, with 7 bases between them. Germline CDR1 is SNHLY and CDR2 is FYNNEI. CDR3 length: 12 amino acids. CDR3 sequence (DNA): TGTGCCAGCATTGGCAGCTCCTACGAGCAGTACTTC. Translated, it gives CASIGSSYEQYF.

This clonotype was detected ten times or more. The rearrangement links TRBV28 to TRBJ2-7; D remains ambiguous. This CDR3 spans 12 amino acids. The germline V gene encodes CDR1 MDHEN and CDR2 SYDVKM. Trimming pared 3 bases from V and 7 bases from J, leaving 10 bases between. The CDR3 is CASSFLLAEQYF. In DNA form, the CDR3 reads TGTGCCAGCAGTTTTCTGCTTGCGGAGCAGTACTTC.

The rearrangement links TRBV4-1 to TRBJ1-1; D is unclear. This CDR3 comprises 14 residues. V was clipped by 2 bases and J by 0 bases, with 7 bases between them. The germline gives CDR1 MGHRA, CDR2 YSYEKL. The CDR3 DNA is TGCGCCAGCAGCCAATTCGGATTGAACACTGAAGCTTTCTTT. It specifies CASSQFGLNTEAFF.

The rearrangement uses TRBV28 and TRBJ2-7; 9 positions agree with TRBD2. V trimming: 10 bases; J trimming: 1 base; junction bases outside the gene matches: 11. The length of the CDR3 is 15 residues. Germline V gene data show CDR1 as MDHEN and CDR2 as SYDVKM. The CDR3 is CATNLRAGGSYEQYF. The CDR3 DNA sequence: TGTGCCACCAATCTCCGAGCGGGGGGTTCCTACGAGCAGTACTTC.

There are many counts of this clonotype. The V call is TRBV4-1, the J call TRBJ2-7; D is possibly TRBD1 (5 bases). The CDR3 has 16 amino acids. V was shortened by 0 bases and J by 0 bases, with 12 bases between the two germline ends. Germline CDR1 MGHRA, CDR2 YSYEKL. CDR3 sequence (DNA): TGCGCCAGCAGCCAAGAGACAGTGGTATACTCCTACGAGCAGTACTTC. This encodes CASSQETVVYSYEQYF.

The chain uses TRBV11-3 and TRBJ1-1; D remains unclear. V was cut by 6 bases and J by 2 bases, with 7 bases left in between. The CDR3 contains 12 residues. The V gene's germline CDR1 is SGHNT and CDR2 YENEEA. The chain's CDR3 is CASRGRNTEAFF. CDR3 coding DNA: TGTGCCAGCAGAGGCAGAAACACTGAAGCTTTCTTT.

The table lists this clonotype with a few counts. The rearrangement joins TRBV10-3 to TRBJ1-2; 10 bases are shared with TRBD1. The CDR3 has 16 residues. Trimming took 3 bases from V and 5 from J; bases not matched to a gene: 9. Germline V gene sequence: CDR1 ENHRY, CDR2 SYGVKD. The CDR3 here is CAISERGQGKWYGYTF. The CDR3 nucleotides read TGTGCCATCAGTGAACGGGGACAGGGGAAATGGTATGGCTACACCTTC.

The rearrangement uses TRBV18 and TRBJ1-2; 9 bases line up with TRBD1. There are 15 residues in the CDR3. After removal of 6 bases from V and 6 bases from J, the junction contained 11 bases not matched to a gene. CDR1 is KGHSH and CDR2 is LQKENI in the germline V gene. The CDR3 DNA reads TGTGCCAGCTCCCAACTGGGACAGGGTCCGCATGGCTACACCTTC. It yields the protein CASSQLGQGPHGYTF.

This clonotype appeared a few times. This sequence joins TRBV5-1 and TRBJ2-7, with TRBD2 as a possible D gene (5 bases). From germline, CDR1 is SGHRS and CDR2 YFSETQ. This CDR3 contains 13 residues. Trimming pared 0 bases from V and 2 bases from J, leaving 6 bases between. In DNA, the CDR3 is TGCGCCAGCAGCTTGGGAGGGACCTACGAGCAGTACTTC. The encoded protein is CASSLGGTYEQYF.

This clonotype has a handful of counts. The chain employs TRBV5-5 and TRBJ1-3, with D possibly matching TRBD1 (5 bases). The germline gives CDR1 SGHKS, CDR2 YYEKEE (reference sequence). V was clipped by 0 bases and J by 3 bases, with 16 bases between them. This CDR3 has 17 amino acids. This CDR3 reads CASSLELGRGGGNTIYF. The CDR3 nucleotides read TGTGCCAGCAGCTTGGAGCTCGGACGGGGCGGTGGAAACACCATATATTTT. The whole variable domain, remainder taken from reference TRBV5-5 and TRBJ1-3, is DAGVTQSPTHLIKTRGQQVTLRCSPISGHKSVSWYQQVLGQGPQFIFQYYEKEERGRGNFPDRFSARQFPNYSSELNVNALLLGDSALYLCASSLELGRGGGNTIYFGEGSWLTVV.

This clonotype was found many times. The chain employs TRBV5-4 and TRBJ1-1, with 7 bases matching TRBD1. The CDR3 sequence is 17 residues long. V was clipped by 0 bases and J by 0 bases; unmatched bases: 8. The germline CDR1 and CDR2 sequences are SGHNT and YYREEE (reference sequence). The CDR3 sequence is CASSLETGMPLNTEAFF. In DNA form, the CDR3 reads TGTGCCAGCAGCTTGGAGACAGGGATGCCCCTGAACACTGAAGCTTTCTTT.

This sequence joins TRBV9 and TRBJ2-7; unclear D gene. The V gene lost 3 bases and the J gene lost 2 bases, with 12 bases spanning the gap. Germline CDR1 SGDLS, CDR2 YYNGEE. CDR3 size: 14 residues. The CDR3 region is CASSGRGGTYEQYF. CDR3 coding DNA: TGTGCCAGCAGCGGGCGCGGCGGTACCTACGAGCAGTACTTC.

This clonotype was counted at least ten times. The chain employs TRBV27 and TRBJ2-2; 8 bases agree with TRBD1. The CDR3 covers 16 residues. Germline trimming cut 5 bases from V and 2 bases from J; bases unmatched to any gene: 7. Per the germline V gene, CDR1 is MNHEY and CDR2 is SMNVEV (reference sequence). This CDR3 is CASSQGQGPNTGELFF. CDR3 DNA: TGTGCCAGCAGTCAAGGACAGGGACCCAACACCGGGGAGCTGTTTTTT.

This chain joins TRBV29-1 and TRBJ2-7; possible D gene TRBD1, 6 bases. V lost 2 bases to trimming and J lost 2 bases, with 10 bases between them. CDR3 length equals 13 residues. Germline V gene data show CDR1 as SQVTM and CDR2 as ANQGSEA. The CDR3 region is CSVESGTPYEQYF. The DNA for the CDR3 is TGCAGCGTTGAATCCGGGACACCCTACGAGCAGTACTTC.

The genes are TRBV4-2 and TRBJ2-1, with TRBD2 matching over 8 bases. With 4 bases clipped from V and 7 bases from J, the junction kept 9 bases outside the gene matches. The CDR3 covers 15 residues. CDR1 is LGHNA, CDR2 YNFKEQ, per germline. CDR3: CASSLDSGEGNEQFF. For the CDR3, the DNA is TGTGCCAGCAGCCTAGATAGCGGGGAGGGGAATGAGCAGTTCTTC.

The chain joins TRBV3-1 to TRBJ2-1; TRBD2 matches at 8 bases. CDR1 is LGHDT, CDR2 YNNKEL, per germline (reference sequence). This CDR3 is built from 12 residues. V lost 6 bases to trimming and J lost 8 bases; unmatched junction nucleotides: 3. The CDR3 reads CASSHSGDEQFF. Written as DNA, the CDR3 is TGTGCCAGCAGTCATAGCGGGGATGAGCAGTTCTTC.

This clonotype was counted ten times or more. The V call is TRBV6-4, the J call TRBJ2-1, with D unresolved. Germline V gene sequence: CDR1 MRHNA, CDR2 SNTAGT. There are 19 residues in the CDR3. The ends were cut back, 7 bases at V and 0 bases at J, with 25 bases in the middle. The CDR3 here is CASTLPSVCATCSYNEQFF. The CDR3 DNA reads TGTGCCAGCACCCTCCCATCTGTTTGTGCGACCTGCTCCTACAATGAGCAGTTCTTC.

The chain joins TRBV5-1 to TRBJ2-7; tentatively, D is TRBD1 (6 bases). CDR1 and CDR2 (germline): SGHRS, YFSETQ. V was trimmed by 6 bases and J by 0 bases, leaving 13 bases between them. This CDR3 spans 14 amino acids. CDR3 nucleotides: TGCGCCAGCAATTTAGGGGACACCTCCTACGAGCAGTACTTC. Its protein product is CASNLGDTSYEQYF.

This clonotype came up many times. The rearrangement links TRBV27 to TRBJ1-3; TRBD1 is a possible D gene (5 bases). Germline CDR1 is MNHEY and CDR2 is SMNVEV (reference sequence). V dropped 2 bases and J dropped 2 bases, with 16 bases sitting between them. The CDR3 is made up of 17 amino acids. In DNA form, the CDR3 reads TGTGCCAGCAGTTTAAGGAACACGGGGGTCGCTGGAAACACCATATATTTT. Translating it yields CASSLRNTGVAGNTIYF.

This clonotype was seen at least ten times. This chain joins TRBV4-3 and TRBJ2-7; 9 bases are a match to TRBD1. With V trimmed by 1 base and J by 3 bases, 4 bases remained unmatched. The CDR3 is 15 amino acids. Looked up from germline, CDR1 is LGHNA and CDR2 is YSLEER. CDR3: CASSQGGTGIYEQYF. In DNA form, the CDR3 reads TGCGCCAGCAGCCAAGGCGGGACAGGGATCTACGAGCAGTACTTC.

This clonotype was recorded many times. The chain joins TRBV14 to TRBJ2-1; D ambiguous. This CDR3 is built from 12 residues. Germline assignment: CDR1 SGHDN and CDR2 FVKESK. V was cut by 4 bases and J by 0 bases, with 1 base left in between. The CDR3 here is CASSLSYNEQFF. CDR3 bases: TGTGCCAGCAGCCTCTCCTACAATGAGCAGTTCTTC.

The chain is built from TRBV5-1 and TRBJ1-6; a weak D match, TRBD1 (6 bases). This CDR3 has 18 amino acids. CDR1 SGHRS and CDR2 YFSETQ come from the germline V gene. V shed 0 bases and J shed 4 bases, with 17 bases lying between them. This CDR3 is CASSLGLTGRGYNSPLHF. CDR3 nucleotide sequence: TGCGCCAGCAGCTTGGGGTTGACAGGCCGTGGGTATAATTCACCCCTCCACTTT.

This rearrangement joins TRBV30 to TRBJ1-6; D remains ambiguous. V dropped 3 bases and J dropped 11 bases, with 14 bases sitting between them. Per the germline V gene, CDR1 is GTSNPN and CDR2 is SVGIG (reference sequence). The length of the CDR3 is 13 residues. CDR3 DNA sequence: TGTGCCTGGAGCTGGGGAGATATGACACCCCTCCACTTT. Encoded protein: CAWSWGDMTPLHF.